These 10 T cell receptor beta chains were sequenced from one sample in a study of blood T cell repertoires in COVID-19. The method was immunoSEQ multiplex PCR; TCRdb's version includes in-frame clones alone and lacks a portion of them. The repertoire has fewer than 150,000 clones, approximately 80% of them found once; the top ten carry 5.5% to 8%. Sample: peripheral blood. Every receptor here comes from a human donor in a cohort sampled during active COVID-19.

V and J are TRBV28 and TRBJ1-2; a possible D gene is TRBD1 (6 bases). With 4 bases removed from V and 7 bases from J, the gap between germline ends came to 13 bases. Germline V CDR1 and CDR2: MDHEN, SYDVKM. This CDR3 has 13 residues. DNA for the CDR3: TGTGCCAGCAGTTCATACAGGGTCGGTGGCTACACCTTC. Protein product: CASSSYRVGGYTF.

The rearrangement links TRBV9 to TRBJ1-6; D call uncertain. Trimming shortened V by 2 bases and J by 8 bases, and 11 bases separated the two germline ends. Germline assignment: CDR1 SGDLS and CDR2 YYNGEE. The CDR3 covers 14 residues. The CDR3 nucleotides read TGTGCCAGCAGCGTTTCAGGAATCGATTCACCCCTCCACTTT. Encoded protein: CASSVSGIDSPLHF.

The CDR3 DNA sequence: TGTGCCAGCAGCTCGGGCCCCGGACAATCTGAAGCTTTCTTT. It yields the protein CASSSGPGQSEAFF. The chain links TRBV5-6 to TRBJ1-1; D is possibly TRBD1 (5 bases). Looked up from germline, CDR1 is SGHDT and CDR2 is YYEEEE. Trimming left V 3 bases short and J 6 bases short, with 15 bases between. The CDR3 runs to 14 residues.

V gene TRBV18 combines with J gene TRBJ2-2, with D possibly being TRBD2 (5 bases). The CDR3 extends over 15 amino acids. CDR1 is KGHSH and CDR2 is LQKENI in the germline V gene. V lost 4 bases and J lost 5, with 14 bases in between. This CDR3 is CASSLGGRTTGELFF. CDR3 nucleotides: TGTGCCAGCTCACTGGGCGGGCGGACTACCGGGGAGCTGTTTTTT.

The V gene is TRBV7-2, the J gene TRBJ2-3, with D uncertain. The germline V and J ends were trimmed by 0 bases and 1 base, with 8 bases remaining between them. CDR1 SGHTA and CDR2 FQGNSA come from the germline V gene. The CDR3 totals 15 residues. CDR3 in amino acids: CASSLALPGTDTQYF. The CDR3 DNA reads TGTGCCAGCAGCTTAGCGCTACCGGGCACAGATACGCAGTATTTT.

The genes are TRBV13 and TRBJ2-3; possibly TRBD1 for D (5 bases). The ends were cut back, 4 bases at V and 2 bases at J, with 10 bases in the middle. Germline lookup yields CDR1 PRHDT and CDR2 FYEKMQ (reference sequence). The CDR3 runs to 14 residues. In DNA form, the CDR3 reads TGTGCCAGCAGCTCCAAGGGGATCACAGATACGCAGTATTTT. Its translation is CASSSKGITDTQYF.

The gene calls are TRBV7-8 and TRBJ1-1; TRBD1 matches at 7 bases. Germline trimming cut 1 base from V and 5 bases from J; bases unmatched to any gene: 7. This CDR3 is built from 15 residues. Germline-derived CDR1 and CDR2 are SGHVS and FQNEAQ. As DNA, the CDR3 is TGTGCCAGCAGCTTAGAGGTAGGGGGCGCGACTGAAGCTTTCTTT. Its translation is CASSLEVGGATEAFF. The variable domain in full, completed from reference TRBV7-8 and TRBJ1-1, reads GAGVSQSPRYKVAKRGQDVALRCDPISGHVSLFWYQQALGQGPEFLTYFQNEAQLDKSGLPSDRFFAERPEGSVSTLKIQRTQQEDSAVYLCASSLEVGGATEAFFGQGTRLTVV.

The chain recombines TRBV4-3 with TRBJ2-7, with TRBD2 identical over 10 bases. Germline trimming cut 0 bases from V and 5 bases from J; bases unmatched to any gene: 1. The germline gives CDR1 LGHNA, CDR2 YSLEER. The CDR3 is 14 amino acids. The CDR3 spells CASSQDTSGDEQYF. CDR3 sequence (DNA): TGCGCCAGCAGCCAAGATACTAGCGGGGACGAGCAGTACTTC.

The V and J genes are TRBV19 and TRBJ2-3, with 15 positions matching TRBD2. This CDR3 has 15 amino acids. Germline CDR1 is LNHDA and CDR2 is SQIVND (reference sequence). V shed 6 bases and J 7 bases; nucleotides not matched to a gene: 5. CDR3 bases: TGTGCCAGTAGCCGGACTAGCGGGGGGGGAAATACGCAGTATTTT. Protein: CASSRTSGGGNTQYF.

CDR3 coding DNA: TGTGCCAGCACTCCTCAGCGGCTCCCCTACGAGCAGTACTTC. Protein sequence: CASTPQRLPYEQYF. The chain links TRBV28 to TRBJ2-7, with TRBD2 as a possible D gene (5 bases). The CDR3 totals 14 residues. Trimming stripped 7 bases from V and 2 bases from J, with 15 bases between. Germline V gene data show CDR1 as MDHEN and CDR2 as SYDVKM.